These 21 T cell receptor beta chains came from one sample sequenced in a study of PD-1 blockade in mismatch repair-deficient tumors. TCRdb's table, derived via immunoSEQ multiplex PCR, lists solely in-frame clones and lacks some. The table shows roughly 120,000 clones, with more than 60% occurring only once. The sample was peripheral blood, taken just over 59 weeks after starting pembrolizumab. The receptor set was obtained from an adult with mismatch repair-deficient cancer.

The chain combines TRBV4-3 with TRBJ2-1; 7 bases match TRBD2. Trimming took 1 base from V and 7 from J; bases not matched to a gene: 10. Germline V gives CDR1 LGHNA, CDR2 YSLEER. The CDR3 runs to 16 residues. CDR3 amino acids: CASSQVGLLGGNEQFF. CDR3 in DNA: TGCGCCAGCAGCCAAGTCGGCCTTTTGGGAGGGAATGAGCAGTTCTTC.

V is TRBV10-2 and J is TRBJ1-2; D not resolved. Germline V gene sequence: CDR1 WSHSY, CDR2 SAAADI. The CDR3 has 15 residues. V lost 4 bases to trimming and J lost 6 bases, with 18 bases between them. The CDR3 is CASSVSGDSRNGYTF. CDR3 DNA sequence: TGCGCCAGCAGTGTGTCTGGGGATTCGAGAAATGGCTACACCTTC.

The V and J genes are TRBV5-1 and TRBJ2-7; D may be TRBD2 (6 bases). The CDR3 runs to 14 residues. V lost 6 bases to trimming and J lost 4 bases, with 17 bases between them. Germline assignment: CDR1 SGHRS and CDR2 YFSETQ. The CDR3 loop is CASTRTGDSYEQYF. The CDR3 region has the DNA TGCGCCAGCACGAGGACGGGAGATTCTTACGAGCAGTACTTC.

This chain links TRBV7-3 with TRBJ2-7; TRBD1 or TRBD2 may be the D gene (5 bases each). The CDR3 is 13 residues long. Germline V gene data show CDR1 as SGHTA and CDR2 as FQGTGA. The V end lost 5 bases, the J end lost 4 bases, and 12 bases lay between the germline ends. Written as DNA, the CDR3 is TGTGCCAGCAGCACCATGGGGGTATACGAGCAGTACTTC. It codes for CASSTMGVYEQYF.

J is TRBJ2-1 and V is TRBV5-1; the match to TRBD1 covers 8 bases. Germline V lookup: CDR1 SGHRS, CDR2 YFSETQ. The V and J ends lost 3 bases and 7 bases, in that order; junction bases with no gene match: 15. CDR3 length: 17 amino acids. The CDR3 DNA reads TGCGCCAGCAGCTCAGGCCGGGGGCAGGGGGCCAGAAATGAGCAGTTCTTC. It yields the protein CASSSGRGQGARNEQFF.

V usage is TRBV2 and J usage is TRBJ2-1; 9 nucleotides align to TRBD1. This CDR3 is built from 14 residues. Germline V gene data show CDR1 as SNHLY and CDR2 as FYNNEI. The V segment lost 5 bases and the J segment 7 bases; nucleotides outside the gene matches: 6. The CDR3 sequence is CASSLQGAGNEQFF. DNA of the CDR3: TGTGCCAGCAGTTTACAGGGGGCGGGAAATGAGCAGTTCTTC.

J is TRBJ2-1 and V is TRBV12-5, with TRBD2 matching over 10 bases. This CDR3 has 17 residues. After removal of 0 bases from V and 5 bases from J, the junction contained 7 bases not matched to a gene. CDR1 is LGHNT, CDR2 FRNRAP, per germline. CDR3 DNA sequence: TGTGCTAGTGGTTTGGTACTGCGACTAGCGGGTGACAATGAGCAGTTCTTC. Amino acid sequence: CASGLVLRLAGDNEQFF.

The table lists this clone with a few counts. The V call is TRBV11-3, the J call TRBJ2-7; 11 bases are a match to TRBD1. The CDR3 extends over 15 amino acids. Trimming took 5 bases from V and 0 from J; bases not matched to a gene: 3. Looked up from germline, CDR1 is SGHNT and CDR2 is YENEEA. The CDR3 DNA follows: TGTGCCAGCAGCCCAGGGACAGGGGGCTCCTACGAGCAGTACTTC. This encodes CASSPGTGGSYEQYF.

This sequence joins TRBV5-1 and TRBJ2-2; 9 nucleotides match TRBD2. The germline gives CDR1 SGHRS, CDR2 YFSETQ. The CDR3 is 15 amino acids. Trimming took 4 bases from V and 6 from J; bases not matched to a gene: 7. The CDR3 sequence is CASSNGLAFPGELFF. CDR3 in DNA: TGCGCCAGCAGCAACGGACTAGCGTTTCCCGGGGAGCTGTTTTTT.

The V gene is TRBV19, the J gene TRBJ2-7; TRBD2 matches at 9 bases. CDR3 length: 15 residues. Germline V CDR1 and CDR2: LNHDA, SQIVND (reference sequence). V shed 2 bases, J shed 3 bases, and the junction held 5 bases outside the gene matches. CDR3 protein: CASSIRTSVYYEQYF. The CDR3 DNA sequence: TGTGCCAGTAGTATAAGGACTAGCGTGTACTACGAGCAGTACTTC.

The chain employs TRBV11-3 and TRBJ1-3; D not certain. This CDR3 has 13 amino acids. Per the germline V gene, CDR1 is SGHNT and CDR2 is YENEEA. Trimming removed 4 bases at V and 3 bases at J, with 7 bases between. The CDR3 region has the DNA TGTGCCAGCAGCTCCGGAATTGGAAACACCATATATTTT. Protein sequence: CASSSGIGNTIYF.

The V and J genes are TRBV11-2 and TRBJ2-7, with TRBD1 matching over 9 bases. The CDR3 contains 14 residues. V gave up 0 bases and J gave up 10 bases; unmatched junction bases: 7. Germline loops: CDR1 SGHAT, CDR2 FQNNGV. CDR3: CASSLDLDRGFQYF. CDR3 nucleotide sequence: TGTGCCAGCAGCTTAGATCTGGACAGGGGTTTCCAGTACTTC.

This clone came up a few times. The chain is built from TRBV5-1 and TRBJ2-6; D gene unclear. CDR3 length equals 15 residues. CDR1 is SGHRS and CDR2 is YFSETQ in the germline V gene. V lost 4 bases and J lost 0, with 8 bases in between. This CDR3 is CASSLGNSGANVLTF. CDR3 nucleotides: TGCGCCAGCAGCCTTGGGAACTCTGGGGCCAACGTCCTGACTTTC.

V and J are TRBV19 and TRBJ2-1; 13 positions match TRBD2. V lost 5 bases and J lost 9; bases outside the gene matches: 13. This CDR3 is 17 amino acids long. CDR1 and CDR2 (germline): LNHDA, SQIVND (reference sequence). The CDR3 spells CASSFRTSGSLRGEQFF. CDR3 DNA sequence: TGTGCCAGTAGTTTCCGGACTAGCGGGAGCCTCAGGGGTGAGCAGTTCTTC.

CDR3 coding DNA: TGTGCCAGTAGGACCTCTGGACAGGGTGGCTACGAGCAGTACTTC. Translated: CASRTSGQGGYEQYF. The genes are TRBV19 and TRBJ2-7; 8 positions agree with TRBD1. The CDR3 extends over 15 amino acids. The trim removed 6 bases at V and 3 bases at J, leaving 10 bases unmatched. The germline gives CDR1 LNHDA, CDR2 SQIVND (reference sequence).

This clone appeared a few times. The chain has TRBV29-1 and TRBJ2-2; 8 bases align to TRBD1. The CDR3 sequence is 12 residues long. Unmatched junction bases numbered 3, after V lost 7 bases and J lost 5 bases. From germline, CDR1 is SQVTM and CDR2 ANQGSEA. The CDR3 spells CSGTGYTGELFF. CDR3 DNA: TGCAGCGGGACAGGGTATACCGGGGAGCTGTTTTTT.

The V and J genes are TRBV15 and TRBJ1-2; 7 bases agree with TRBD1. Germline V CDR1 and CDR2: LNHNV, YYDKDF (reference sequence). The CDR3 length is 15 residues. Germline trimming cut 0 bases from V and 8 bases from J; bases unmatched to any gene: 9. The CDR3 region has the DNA TGTGCCACCAGCAGAGAAAGGAGACAGGGCGCCGGCTACACCTTC. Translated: CATSRERRQGAGYTF.

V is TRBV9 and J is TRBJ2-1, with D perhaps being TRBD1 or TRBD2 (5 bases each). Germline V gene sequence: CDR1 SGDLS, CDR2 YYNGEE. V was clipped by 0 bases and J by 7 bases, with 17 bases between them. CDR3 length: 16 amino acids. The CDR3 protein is CASSVGSRPWGNEQFF. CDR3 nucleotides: TGTGCCAGCAGCGTAGGCTCCCGGCCGTGGGGGAATGAGCAGTTCTTC.

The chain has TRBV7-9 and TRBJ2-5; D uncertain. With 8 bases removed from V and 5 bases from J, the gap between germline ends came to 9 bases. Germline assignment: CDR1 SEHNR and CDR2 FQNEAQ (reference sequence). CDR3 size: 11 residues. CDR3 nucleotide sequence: TGTGCCAGCGGCACCGGGGAGACCCAGTACTTC. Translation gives CASGTGETQYF.

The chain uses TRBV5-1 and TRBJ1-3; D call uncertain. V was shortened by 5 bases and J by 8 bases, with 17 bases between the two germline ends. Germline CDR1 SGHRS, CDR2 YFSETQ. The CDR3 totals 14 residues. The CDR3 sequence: CASRLTVDSDTIYF. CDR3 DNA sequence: TGCGCCAGCAGACTGACGGTGGATTCGGACACCATATATTTT.

Here the CDR3 reads CASSLGPGVAGANVLTF. The CDR3 bases are TGTGCCAGCAGCTTAGGCCCAGGGGTGGCTGGGGCCAACGTCCTGACTTTC. The chain couples TRBV11-2 to TRBJ2-6; D possibly corresponds to TRBD1 (6 bases). The CDR3 spans 17 residues. Trimming took 1 base from V and 2 from J, leaving 12 bases between them. From germline, CDR1 is SGHAT and CDR2 FQNNGV.